These T cell receptor beta chains were read from a single sample in a study of a mutant IDH1 vaccine in newly diagnosed glioma. Assay used: immunoSEQ multiplex PCR; TCRdb lists only in-frame clones, some missing. The top ten clones hold about 2.2% of a sample with tens of thousands of clones, 86% of them seen once. The sequenced sample was PBMCs, obtained from a glioma patient treated with radiotherapy, temozolomide or both. Every receptor here comes from a man aged 40-49 years with glioma. CDR3s include the opening cysteine and the closing phenylalanine or tryptophan. The D gene is left open where the match is weak. For some rows the clone size is stated as once, few or many, or as a class when expanded; others skip it.

d_call: TRBD2
clone_size: NA
cdr3_length: 16
j_call: TRBJ2-7
v_call: TRBV28
cdr3_aa: CASSLWVLAGVYEQYF
cdr3_nt: TGTGCCAGCAGTTTATGGGTCCTAGCGGGTGTCTACGAGCAGTACTTC

d_call: NA
clone_size: NA
cdr3_length: 13
j_call: TRBJ2-7
v_call: TRBV5-1
cdr3_aa: CASSLAGTYEQYF
cdr3_nt: TGCGCCAGCAGCTTGGCCGGGACTTACGAGCAGTACTTC

d_call: NA
clone_size: once
cdr3_length: 15
j_call: TRBJ2-5
v_call: TRBV4-2
cdr3_aa: CASSQDISALGTQYF
cdr3_nt: TGTGCCAGCAGCCAAGATATCTCGGCCTTAGGGACCCAGTACTTC

d_call: TRBD1
clone_size: NA
cdr3_length: 15
j_call: TRBJ1-4
v_call: TRBV7-9
cdr3_aa: CASSLIGQGIEKLFF
cdr3_nt: TGTGCCAGCAGCTTAATAGGACAGGGAATTGAAAAACTGTTTTTT

d_call: NA
clone_size: once
cdr3_length: 14
j_call: TRBJ1-4
v_call: TRBV10-3
cdr3_aa: CAISATVSNEKLFF
cdr3_nt: TGTGCCATCAGTGCGACAGTTTCTAATGAAAAACTGTTTTTT

d_call: NA
clone_size: NA
cdr3_length: 13
j_call: TRBJ2-5
v_call: TRBV7-2
cdr3_aa: CASSLSRSRTQYF
cdr3_nt: TGTGCCAGCAGCTTAAGCCGGTCCCGGACCCAGTACTTC

d_call: TRBD2
clone_size: NA
cdr3_length: 14
j_call: TRBJ2-4
v_call: TRBV27
cdr3_aa: CASSGLAGVGIQYF
cdr3_nt: TGTGCCAGCAGCGGACTAGCGGGAGTGGGCATTCAGTACTTC

d_call: NA
clone_size: NA
cdr3_length: 15
j_call: TRBJ1-2
v_call: TRBV5-5
cdr3_aa: CASRIRDGPNYGYTF
cdr3_nt: TGTGCCAGCAGAATCCGGGACGGCCCTAACTATGGCTACACCTTC

d_call: NA
clone_size: NA
cdr3_length: 14
j_call: TRBJ2-7
v_call: TRBV9
cdr3_aa: CASSVVLRTYEQYF
cdr3_nt: TGTGCCAGCAGCGTAGTCCTGCGCACCTACGAGCAGTACTTC

d_call: NA
clone_size: NA
cdr3_length: 15
j_call: TRBJ2-6
v_call: TRBV7-8
cdr3_aa: CASSLRSSGANVLTF
cdr3_nt: TGTGCCAGCAGCCTCCGGAGTTCTGGGGCCAACGTCCTGACTTTC

d_call: TRBD2
clone_size: NA
cdr3_length: 14
j_call: TRBJ2-7
v_call: TRBV19
cdr3_aa: CASSITSGSYEQYF
cdr3_nt: TGTGCCAGTAGTATAACTAGCGGGTCCTACGAGCAGTACTTC

d_call: NA
clone_size: NA
cdr3_length: 13
j_call: TRBJ2-5
v_call: TRBV14
cdr3_aa: CASSRGIGETQYF
cdr3_nt: TGTGCCAGCAGCCGGGGGATCGGAGAGACCCAGTACTTC

d_call: NA
clone_size: NA
cdr3_length: 11
j_call: TRBJ1-2
v_call: TRBV6-5
cdr3_aa: CEFSGGDGYTF
cdr3_nt: TGTGAATTCAGCGGGGGAGATGGCTACACCTTC

d_call: TRBD1
clone_size: NA
cdr3_length: 13
j_call: TRBJ1-2
v_call: TRBV5-4
cdr3_aa: CASSSQQGEGYTF
cdr3_nt: TGTGCCAGCAGCTCCCAACAGGGGGAGGGCTACACCTTC

d_call: TRBD2
clone_size: NA
cdr3_length: 17
j_call: TRBJ2-6
v_call: TRBV6-1
cdr3_aa: CASSARGGYGGANVLTF
cdr3_nt: TGTGCCAGCAGTGCCCGGGGGGGGTACGGTGGGGCCAACGTCCTGACTTTC

d_call: NA
clone_size: few
cdr3_length: 12
j_call: TRBJ1-2
v_call: TRBV29-1
cdr3_aa: CSVDQGDYGYTF
cdr3_nt: TGCAGCGTTGATCAGGGCGACTATGGCTACACCTTC

d_call: NA
clone_size: NA
cdr3_length: 17
j_call: TRBJ2-7
v_call: TRBV5-1
cdr3_aa: CASSPGARVTLAGEQYF
cdr3_nt: TGCGCCAGCAGCCCTGGGGCACGGGTAACCCTCGCGGGAGAGCAGTACTTC

d_call: TRBD1
clone_size: NA
cdr3_length: 15
j_call: TRBJ1-3
v_call: TRBV7-3
cdr3_aa: CASSSDRVSGNTIYF
cdr3_nt: TGTGCCAGCAGCTCGGACAGGGTCTCTGGAAACACCATATATTTT

d_call: NA
clone_size: once
cdr3_length: 14
j_call: TRBJ2-4
v_call: TRBV6-5
cdr3_aa: CASSSMAVGNIQYF
cdr3_nt: TGTGCCAGCAGTTCGATGGCTGTGGGGAACATTCAGTACTTC

d_call: TRBD2
clone_size: NA
cdr3_length: 13
j_call: TRBJ2-1
v_call: TRBV5-4
cdr3_aa: CASATSGSNEQFF
cdr3_nt: TGTGCCAGCGCCACTAGCGGGTCAAATGAGCAGTTCTTC

d_call: TRBD1
clone_size: NA
cdr3_length: 17
j_call: TRBJ2-5
v_call: TRBV7-9
cdr3_aa: CASSPPTGTGRGETQYF
cdr3_nt: TGTGCCAGCAGCCCACCTACTGGGACAGGGCGGGGTGAGACCCAGTACTTC

d_call: TRBD1
clone_size: NA
cdr3_length: 13
j_call: TRBJ2-6
v_call: TRBV19
cdr3_aa: CASLTGQANVLTF
cdr3_nt: TGTGCCAGCCTGACAGGGCAGGCCAACGTCCTGACTTTC

d_call: TRBD2
clone_size: once
cdr3_length: 15
j_call: TRBJ2-3
v_call: TRBV4-2
cdr3_aa: CASRGLAGGSDTQYF
cdr3_nt: TGTGCCAGCAGGGGCCTAGCGGGAGGATCAGATACGCAGTATTTT

d_call: TRBD2
clone_size: NA
cdr3_length: 18
j_call: TRBJ2-1
v_call: TRBV28
cdr3_aa: CASSFGLAGGSSYNEQFF
cdr3_nt: TGTGCCAGCAGTTTTGGACTAGCGGGAGGGAGCTCCTACAATGAGCAGTTCTTC

d_call: NA
clone_size: NA
cdr3_length: 14
j_call: TRBJ2-7
v_call: TRBV6-6
cdr3_aa: CASSYPGHPYEQYF
cdr3_nt: TGTGCCAGCAGCTACCCGGGACACCCCTACGAGCAGTACTTC

d_call: NA
clone_size: NA
cdr3_length: 14
j_call: TRBJ2-5
v_call: TRBV7-2
cdr3_aa: CASSLVVNQETQYF
cdr3_nt: TGTGCCAGCAGCTTAGTGGTAAACCAAGAGACCCAGTACTTC

d_call: TRBD1
clone_size: NA
cdr3_length: 14
j_call: TRBJ1-5
v_call: TRBV9
cdr3_aa: CASSVSGGGQPQHF
cdr3_nt: TGTGCCAGCAGCGTCTCAGGGGGAGGTCAGCCCCAGCATTTT

d_call: NA
clone_size: NA
cdr3_length: 13
j_call: TRBJ2-7
v_call: TRBV5-1
cdr3_aa: CASSLGAGREQYF
cdr3_nt: TGCGCCAGCAGCCTCGGGGCTGGGCGCGAGCAGTACTTC

d_call: NA
clone_size: NA
cdr3_length: 13
j_call: TRBJ1-2
v_call: TRBV18
cdr3_aa: CASSPWSSEGYTF
cdr3_nt: TGTGCCAGCTCACCATGGTCCTCAGAGGGCTACACCTTC

d_call: NA
clone_size: NA
cdr3_length: 15
j_call: TRBJ1-1
v_call: TRBV6-6
cdr3_aa: CASSYRGDGGTEAFF
cdr3_nt: TGTGCCAGCAGTTATCGGGGGGACGGAGGCACTGAAGCTTTCTTT

d_call: NA
clone_size: NA
cdr3_length: 17
j_call: TRBJ2-4
v_call: TRBV7-2
cdr3_aa: CASSLGVSRVGKNIQYF
cdr3_nt: TGTGCCAGCAGCTTAGGGGTGTCCCGCGTCGGCAAAAACATTCAGTACTTC

d_call: TRBD2
clone_size: NA
cdr3_length: 15
j_call: TRBJ2-5
v_call: TRBV5-1
cdr3_aa: CASSKIAGGQETQYF
cdr3_nt: TGCGCCAGCAGCAAAATAGCGGGAGGGCAAGAGACCCAGTACTTC

d_call: TRBD1
clone_size: NA
cdr3_length: 13
j_call: TRBJ2-3
v_call: TRBV29-1
cdr3_aa: CSASGTGTDTQYF
cdr3_nt: TGCAGTGCCTCCGGGACAGGGACAGATACGCAGTATTTT

d_call: NA
clone_size: NA
cdr3_length: 11
j_call: TRBJ1-2
v_call: TRBV20-1
cdr3_aa: CSAMRRESYTF
cdr3_nt: TGCAGTGCTATGCGTAGGGAGAGCTACACCTTC

d_call: NA
clone_size: once
cdr3_length: 14
j_call: TRBJ1-2
v_call: TRBV7-9
cdr3_aa: CASSLVAEGDGYTF
cdr3_nt: TGTGCCAGCAGCTTAGTAGCGGAGGGGGATGGCTACACCTTC

d_call: TRBD2
clone_size: NA
cdr3_length: 15
j_call: TRBJ2-5
v_call: TRBV19
cdr3_aa: CASSMPTGGIETQYF
cdr3_nt: TGTGCCAGTAGTATGCCGACGGGAGGTATTGAGACCCAGTACTTC

d_call: NA
clone_size: NA
cdr3_length: 13
j_call: TRBJ1-2
v_call: TRBV19
cdr3_aa: CASSITQAGGYTF
cdr3_nt: TGTGCCAGTAGTATAACACAGGCGGGAGGCTACACCTTC

d_call: NA
clone_size: few
cdr3_length: 13
j_call: TRBJ1-2
v_call: TRBV28
cdr3_aa: CASSFVDSLGYTF
cdr3_nt: TGTGCCAGCAGTTTCGTTGACTCTTTGGGCTACACCTTC

d_call: TRBD2
clone_size: NA
cdr3_length: 19
j_call: TRBJ2-2
v_call: TRBV7-8
cdr3_aa: CASSLATSGRVVNTGELFF
cdr3_nt: TGTGCCAGCAGCTTAGCCACTAGCGGGAGGGTGGTGAACACCGGGGAGCTGTTTTTT

d_call: TRBD1
clone_size: NA
cdr3_length: 15
j_call: TRBJ2-7
v_call: TRBV4-1
cdr3_aa: CASSQVLQGGYEQYF
cdr3_nt: TGCGCCAGCAGCCAAGTTCTACAGGGGGGCTACGAGCAGTACTTC

d_call: NA
clone_size: NA
cdr3_length: 15
j_call: TRBJ2-1
v_call: TRBV5-1
cdr3_aa: CASSLAPGSYNEQFF
cdr3_nt: TGCGCCAGCAGCTTGGCCCCTGGGTCCTACAATGAGCAGTTCTTC

d_call: TRBD1
clone_size: NA
cdr3_length: 14
j_call: TRBJ2-4
v_call: TRBV10-3
cdr3_aa: CAISDGQGKNIQYF
cdr3_nt: TGTGCCATCAGTGATGGACAGGGTAAAAACATTCAGTACTTC

d_call: NA
clone_size: medium-sized
cdr3_length: 15
j_call: TRBJ2-2
v_call: TRBV2
cdr3_aa: CASRDPGLHTGELFF
cdr3_nt: TGTGCCAGCAGGGACCCGGGACTGCACACCGGGGAGCTGTTTTTT

d_call: NA
clone_size: NA
cdr3_length: 11
j_call: TRBJ2-7
v_call: TRBV27
cdr3_aa: CASSFGLEQYF
cdr3_nt: TGTGCCAGCAGTTTCGGACTCGAGCAGTACTTC

d_call: NA
clone_size: NA
cdr3_length: 13
j_call: TRBJ1-5
v_call: TRBV19
cdr3_aa: CASNGRSNQPQHF
cdr3_nt: TGTGCCAGTAATGGGAGGAGCAATCAGCCCCAGCATTTT

d_call: NA
clone_size: once
cdr3_length: 15
j_call: TRBJ2-5
v_call: TRBV5-1
cdr3_aa: CASSLGLADGETQYF
cdr3_nt: TGCGCCAGCAGCTTGGGCTTAGCGGACGGAGAGACCCAGTACTTC

d_call: TRBD2
clone_size: NA
cdr3_length: 13
j_call: TRBJ2-4
v_call: TRBV19
cdr3_aa: CASSIDWEGRRYF
cdr3_nt: TGTGCCAGTAGTATAGATTGGGAGGGCAGGAGGTACTTC